This T cell receptor (beta chain) was obtained from a study of post-analysis software for immune sequencing data. Whole-study context: There were relapsing-remitting, secondary progressive and progressive-relapsing multiple sclerosis among the disease courses included. Study-wide points: There were a few TRBV segments more frequent in patients than controls, and TRBV5-6, TRBV5-1 and TRBV20-1 were among them. The normalized Chao1 diversity of multiple sclerosis patients was significantly lower than that of controls. Samples sharing a preparation batch grouped tightly together when assessed by F measure.

Prepared libraries of TCR beta cDNA carried unique molecular identifiers. Between about 1 and 10 million T cells gave rise to 500,000 to 650,000 cDNA molecules. TCRdb itself ran the PCR reads through MiXCR, one entry per CDR3 protein. The data contain more than 500,000 distinct CDR3 sequences, under 40% of them singletons. This CDR3 has 15 residues. V trimming: 2 bases; J trimming: 5 bases; junction bases outside the gene matches: 9. Germline-derived CDR1 and CDR2 are DFQATT and SNEGSKA (reference sequence). This clonotype has just a few counts. The antigen remains unidentified. The clonotype was recovered from a girl aged 2-17 years with multiple sclerosis. The sequencing input was blood. The rearrangement uses TRBV20-1 and TRBJ2-5; 9 bases match TRBD1. CDR3 sequence reads: CSARIYRGPAETQYF. For the CDR3, the DNA is TGCAGTGCTAGAATTTACAGGGGGCCAGCGGAGACCCAGTACTTC.